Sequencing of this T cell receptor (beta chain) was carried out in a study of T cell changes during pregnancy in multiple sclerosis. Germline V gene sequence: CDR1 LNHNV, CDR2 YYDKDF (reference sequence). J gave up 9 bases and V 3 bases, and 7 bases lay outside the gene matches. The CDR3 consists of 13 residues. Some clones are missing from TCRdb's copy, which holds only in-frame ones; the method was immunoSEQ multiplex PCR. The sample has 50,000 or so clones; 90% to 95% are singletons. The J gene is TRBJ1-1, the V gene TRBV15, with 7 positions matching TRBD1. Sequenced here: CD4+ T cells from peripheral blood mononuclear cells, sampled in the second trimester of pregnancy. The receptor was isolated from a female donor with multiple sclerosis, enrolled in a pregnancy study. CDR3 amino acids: CATSREGTEKAFF. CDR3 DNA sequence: TGTGCCACCAGCAGGGAAGGGACAGAGAAAGCTTTCTTT. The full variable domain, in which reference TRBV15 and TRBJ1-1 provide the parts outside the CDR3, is DAMVIQNPRYQVTQFGKPVTLSCSQTLNHNVMYWYQQKSSQAPKLLFHYYDKDFNNEADTPDNFQSRRPNTSFCFLDIRSPGLGDTAMYLCATSREGTEKAFFGQGTRLTVV.